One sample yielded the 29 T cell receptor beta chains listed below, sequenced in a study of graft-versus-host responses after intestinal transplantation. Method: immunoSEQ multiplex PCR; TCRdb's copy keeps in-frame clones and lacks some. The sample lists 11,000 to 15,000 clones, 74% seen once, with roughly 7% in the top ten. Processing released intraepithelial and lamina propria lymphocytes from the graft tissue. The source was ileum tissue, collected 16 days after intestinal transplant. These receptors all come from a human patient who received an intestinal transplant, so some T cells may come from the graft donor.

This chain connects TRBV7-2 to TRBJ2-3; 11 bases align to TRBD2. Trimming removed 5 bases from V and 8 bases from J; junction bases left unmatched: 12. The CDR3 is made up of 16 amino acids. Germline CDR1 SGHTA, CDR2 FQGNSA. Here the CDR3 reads CASSPRRMTSGATQYF. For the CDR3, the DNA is TGTGCCAGCAGCCCCCGGAGGATGACTAGCGGGGCTACGCAGTATTTT. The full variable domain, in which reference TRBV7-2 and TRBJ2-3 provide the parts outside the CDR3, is GAGVSQSPSNKVTEKGKDVELRCDPISGHTALYWYRQSLGQGLEFLIYFQGNSAPDKSGLPSDRFSAERTGGSVSTLTIQRTQQEDSAVYLCASSPRRMTSGATQYFGPGTRLTVL.

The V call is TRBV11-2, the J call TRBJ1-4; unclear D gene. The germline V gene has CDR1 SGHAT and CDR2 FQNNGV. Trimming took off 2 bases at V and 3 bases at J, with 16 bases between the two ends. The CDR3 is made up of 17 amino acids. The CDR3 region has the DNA TGTGCCAGCAGCTTATGGCACGAGGGCCCACCTAATGAAAAACTGTTTTTT. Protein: CASSLWHEGPPNEKLFF. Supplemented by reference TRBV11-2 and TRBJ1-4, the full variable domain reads EAGVAQSPRYKIIEKRQSVAFWCNPISGHATLYWYQQILGQGPKLLIQFQNNGVVDDSQLPKDRFSAERLKGVDSTLKIQPAKLEDSAVYLCASSLWHEGPPNEKLFFGSGTQLSVL.

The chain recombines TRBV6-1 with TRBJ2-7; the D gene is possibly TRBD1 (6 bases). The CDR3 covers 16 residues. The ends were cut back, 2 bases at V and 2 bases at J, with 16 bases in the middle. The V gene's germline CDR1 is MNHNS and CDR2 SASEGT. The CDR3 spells CASSEQGRRVTYEQYF. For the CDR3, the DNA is TGTGCCAGCAGTGAACAGGGGCGACGGGTAACCTACGAGCAGTACTTC.

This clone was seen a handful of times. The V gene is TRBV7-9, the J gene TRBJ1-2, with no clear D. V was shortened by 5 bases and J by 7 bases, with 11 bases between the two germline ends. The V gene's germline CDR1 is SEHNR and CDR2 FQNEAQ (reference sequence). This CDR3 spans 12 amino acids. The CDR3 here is CASSNGPIGYTF. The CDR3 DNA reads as TGTGCCAGCAGCAATGGCCCAATTGGCTACACCTTC.

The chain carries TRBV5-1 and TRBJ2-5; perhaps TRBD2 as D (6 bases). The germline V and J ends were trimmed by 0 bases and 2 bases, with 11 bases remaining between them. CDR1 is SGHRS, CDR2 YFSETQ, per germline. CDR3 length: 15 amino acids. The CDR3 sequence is CASSLVSGRQETQYF. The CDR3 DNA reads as TGCGCCAGCAGCTTGGTTTCAGGGAGGCAAGAGACCCAGTACTTC.

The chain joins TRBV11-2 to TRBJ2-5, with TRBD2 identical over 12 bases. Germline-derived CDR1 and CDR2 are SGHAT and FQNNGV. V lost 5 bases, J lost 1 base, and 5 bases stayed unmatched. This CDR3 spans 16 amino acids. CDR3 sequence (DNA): TGTGCCAGCAGCACCTGGACTAGCGGGGCCCAAGAGACCCAGTACTTC. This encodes CASSTWTSGAQETQYF.

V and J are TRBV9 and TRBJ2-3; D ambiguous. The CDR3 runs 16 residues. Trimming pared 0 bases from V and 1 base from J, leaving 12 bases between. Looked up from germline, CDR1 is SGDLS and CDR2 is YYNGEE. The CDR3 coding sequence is TGTGCCAGCAGCGTAGCGGGTGATACTTGCACAGATACGCAGTATTTT. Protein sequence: CASSVAGDTCTDTQYF.

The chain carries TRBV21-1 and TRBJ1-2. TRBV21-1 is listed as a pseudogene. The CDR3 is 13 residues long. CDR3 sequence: CASSKGAGQGYTF. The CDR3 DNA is TGTGCCAGCAGCAAAGGCGCGGGGCAGGGCTACACCTTC.

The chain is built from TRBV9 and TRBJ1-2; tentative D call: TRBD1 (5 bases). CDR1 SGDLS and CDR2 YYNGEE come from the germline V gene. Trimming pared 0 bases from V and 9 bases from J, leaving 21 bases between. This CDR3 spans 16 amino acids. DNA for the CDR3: TGTGCCAGCAGCGTAGAGGGGCCAGACAAAAATGAAAGCTACACCTTC. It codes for CASSVEGPDKNESYTF.

CDR3 loop: CASSQATGHPWGAEAFF. DNA of the CDR3: TGTGCCAGCAGCCAAGCGACTGGGCACCCCTGGGGGGCTGAAGCTTTCTTT. The V and J genes are TRBV14 and TRBJ1-1, with TRBD1 as a possible D gene (5 bases). V lost 1 base to trimming and J lost 6 bases, with 21 bases between them. This CDR3 has 17 residues. Per germline, CDR1 SGHDN and CDR2 FVKESK.

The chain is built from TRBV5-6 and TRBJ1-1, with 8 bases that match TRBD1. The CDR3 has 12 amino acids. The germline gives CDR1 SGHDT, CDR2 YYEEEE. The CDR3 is CAQDRDDTEAFF. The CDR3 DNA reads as TGTGCGCAGGACAGGGACGACACTGAAGCTTTCTTT.

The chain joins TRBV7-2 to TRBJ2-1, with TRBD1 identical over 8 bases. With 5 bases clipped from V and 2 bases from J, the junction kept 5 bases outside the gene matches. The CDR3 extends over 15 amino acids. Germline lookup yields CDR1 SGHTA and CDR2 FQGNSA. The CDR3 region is CASSPDRGTYNEQFF. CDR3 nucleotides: TGTGCCAGCAGCCCCGACAGGGGAACCTACAATGAGCAGTTCTTC. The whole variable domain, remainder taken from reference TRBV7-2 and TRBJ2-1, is GAGVSQSPSNKVTEKGKDVELRCDPISGHTALYWYRQSLGQGLEFLIYFQGNSAPDKSGLPSDRFSAERTGGSVSTLTIQRTQQEDSAVYLCASSPDRGTYNEQFFGPGTRLTVL.

The CDR3 region has the DNA TGTGCTAGTGCCCAGGGGTTACCCACTGAAGCTTTCTTT. As protein: CASAQGLPTEAFF. This chain joins TRBV12-5 and TRBJ1-1; weak D call: TRBD1 (6 bases). Germline CDR1 and CDR2: LGHNT and FRNRAP. V was clipped by 7 bases and J by 4 bases, with 13 bases between them. The CDR3 covers 13 residues.

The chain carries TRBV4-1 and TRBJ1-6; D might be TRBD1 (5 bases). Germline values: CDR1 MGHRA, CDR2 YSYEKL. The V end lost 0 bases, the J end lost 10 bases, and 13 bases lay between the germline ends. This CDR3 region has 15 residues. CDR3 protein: CASSQEQGLSSPLHF. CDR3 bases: TGCGCCAGCAGCCAAGAGCAGGGTCTTAGCTCACCCCTCCACTTT.

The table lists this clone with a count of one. The CDR3 DNA reads as TGTGCCAGCAGTGCAGGACTTGCTTTCTATGGCTACACCTTC. This encodes CASSAGLAFYGYTF. The chain recombines TRBV2 with TRBJ1-2; no definite D call. Germline loops: CDR1 SNHLY, CDR2 FYNNEI. Trimming shortened V by 4 bases and J by 4 bases, and 13 bases separated the two germline ends. The CDR3 contains 14 residues.

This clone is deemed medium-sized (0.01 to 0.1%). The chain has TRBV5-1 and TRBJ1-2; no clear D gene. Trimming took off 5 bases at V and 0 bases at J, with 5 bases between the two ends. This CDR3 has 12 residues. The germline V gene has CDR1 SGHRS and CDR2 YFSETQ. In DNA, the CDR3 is TGCGCCAGCAGTTCAACTAACTATGGCTACACCTTC. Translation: CASSSTNYGYTF. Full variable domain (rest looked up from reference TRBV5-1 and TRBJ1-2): KAGVTQTPRYLIKTRGQQVTLSCSPISGHRSVSWYQQTPGQGLQFLFEYFSETQRNKGNFPGRFSGRQFSNSRSEMNVSTLELGDSALYLCASSSTNYGYTFGSGTRLTVV.

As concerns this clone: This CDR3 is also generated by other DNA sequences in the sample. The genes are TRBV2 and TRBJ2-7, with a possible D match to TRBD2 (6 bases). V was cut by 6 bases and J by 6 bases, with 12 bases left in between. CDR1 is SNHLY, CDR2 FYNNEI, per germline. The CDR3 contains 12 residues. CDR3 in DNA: TGTGCCAGCAGGCCTAGCGCCCCCGAGCAGTACTTC. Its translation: CASRPSAPEQYF. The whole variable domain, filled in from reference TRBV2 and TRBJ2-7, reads EPEVTQTPSHQVTQMGQEVILRCVPISNHLYFYWYRQILGQKVEFLVSFYNNEISEKSEIFDDQFSVERPDGSNFTLKIRSTKLEDSAMYFCASRPSAPEQYFGPGTRLTVT.

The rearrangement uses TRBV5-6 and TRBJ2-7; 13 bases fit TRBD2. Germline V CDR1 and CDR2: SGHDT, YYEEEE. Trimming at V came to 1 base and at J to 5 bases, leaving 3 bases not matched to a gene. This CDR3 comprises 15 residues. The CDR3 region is CASSLWGLAGNEQYF. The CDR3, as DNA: TGTGCCAGCAGCTTGTGGGGACTAGCGGGGAACGAGCAGTACTTC.

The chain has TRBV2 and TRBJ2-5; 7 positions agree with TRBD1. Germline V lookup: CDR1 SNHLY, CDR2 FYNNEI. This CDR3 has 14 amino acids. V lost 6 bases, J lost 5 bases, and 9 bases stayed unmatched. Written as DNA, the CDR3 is TGTGCCAGCAGCCCGACAGGGACCAAGGAGACCCAGTACTTC. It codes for CASSPTGTKETQYF.

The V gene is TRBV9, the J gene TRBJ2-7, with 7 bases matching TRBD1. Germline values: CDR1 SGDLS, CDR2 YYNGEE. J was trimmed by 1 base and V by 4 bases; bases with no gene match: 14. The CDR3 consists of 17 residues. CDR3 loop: CASSPRPGQPRSYEQYF. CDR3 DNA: TGTGCCAGCAGCCCCCGGCCGGGACAGCCAAGATCCTACGAGCAGTACTTC.

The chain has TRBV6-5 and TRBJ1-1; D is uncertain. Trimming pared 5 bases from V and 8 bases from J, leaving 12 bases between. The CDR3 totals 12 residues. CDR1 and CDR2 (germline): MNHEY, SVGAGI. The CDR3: CASSTLRGEAFF. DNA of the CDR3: TGTGCCAGCAGTACCCTTCGGGGAGAAGCTTTCTTT.

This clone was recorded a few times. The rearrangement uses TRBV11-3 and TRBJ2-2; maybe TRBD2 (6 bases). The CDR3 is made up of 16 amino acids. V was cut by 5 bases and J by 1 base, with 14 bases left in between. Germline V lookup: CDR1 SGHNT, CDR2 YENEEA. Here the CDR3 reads CASSAHSGENTGELFF. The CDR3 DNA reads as TGTGCCAGCAGCGCACACTCGGGAGAGAACACCGGGGAGCTGTTTTTT.

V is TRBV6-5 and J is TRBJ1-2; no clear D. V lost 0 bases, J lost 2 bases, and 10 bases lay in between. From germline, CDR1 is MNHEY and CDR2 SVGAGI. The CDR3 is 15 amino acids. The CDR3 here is CASSYSRNSNYGYTF. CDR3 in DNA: TGTGCCAGCAGTTACTCGAGGAACTCAAACTATGGCTACACCTTC.

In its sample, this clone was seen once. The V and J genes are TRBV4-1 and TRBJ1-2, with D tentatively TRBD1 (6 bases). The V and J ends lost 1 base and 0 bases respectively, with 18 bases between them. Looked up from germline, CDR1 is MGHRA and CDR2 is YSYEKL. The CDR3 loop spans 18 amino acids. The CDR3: CASSQVGLQGTTNYGYTF. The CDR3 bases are TGCGCCAGCAGCCAAGTGGGGTTACAGGGCACAACTAACTATGGCTACACCTTC.

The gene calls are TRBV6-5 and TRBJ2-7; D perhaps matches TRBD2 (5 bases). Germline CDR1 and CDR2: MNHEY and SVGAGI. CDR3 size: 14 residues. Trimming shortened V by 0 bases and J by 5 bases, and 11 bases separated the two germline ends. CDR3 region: CASSYSRAPNEQYF. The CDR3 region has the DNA TGTGCCAGCAGTTACTCGAGGGCCCCTAACGAGCAGTACTTC.

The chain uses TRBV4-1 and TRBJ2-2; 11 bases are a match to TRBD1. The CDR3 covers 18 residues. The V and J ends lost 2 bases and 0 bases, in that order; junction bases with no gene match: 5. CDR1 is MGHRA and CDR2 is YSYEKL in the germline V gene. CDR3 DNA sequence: TGCGCCAGCAGCCAAAGGACAGGGGGCGTCACGAACACCGGGGAGCTGTTTTTT. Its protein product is CASSQRTGGVTNTGELFF.

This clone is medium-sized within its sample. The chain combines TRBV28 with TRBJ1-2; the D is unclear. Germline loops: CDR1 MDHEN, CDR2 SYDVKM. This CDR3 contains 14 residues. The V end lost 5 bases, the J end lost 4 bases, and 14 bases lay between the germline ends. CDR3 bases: TGTGCCAGCAGTGAGGACTCTTGGATCTATGGCTACACCTTC. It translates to CASSEDSWIYGYTF.

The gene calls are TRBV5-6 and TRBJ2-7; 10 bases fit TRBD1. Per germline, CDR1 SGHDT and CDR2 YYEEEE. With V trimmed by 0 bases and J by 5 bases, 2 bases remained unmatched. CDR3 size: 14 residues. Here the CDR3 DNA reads TGTGCCAGCAGCTTGGGACAGGGGGCGAACGAGCAGTACTTC. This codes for CASSLGQGANEQYF.

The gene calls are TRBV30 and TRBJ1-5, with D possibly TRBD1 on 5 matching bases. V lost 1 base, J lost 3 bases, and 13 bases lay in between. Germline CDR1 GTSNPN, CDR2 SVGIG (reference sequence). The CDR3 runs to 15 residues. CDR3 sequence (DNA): TGTGCCTGGAGTGGTTCTAGGACAATCAATCAGCCCCAGCATTTT. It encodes CAWSGSRTINQPQHF.